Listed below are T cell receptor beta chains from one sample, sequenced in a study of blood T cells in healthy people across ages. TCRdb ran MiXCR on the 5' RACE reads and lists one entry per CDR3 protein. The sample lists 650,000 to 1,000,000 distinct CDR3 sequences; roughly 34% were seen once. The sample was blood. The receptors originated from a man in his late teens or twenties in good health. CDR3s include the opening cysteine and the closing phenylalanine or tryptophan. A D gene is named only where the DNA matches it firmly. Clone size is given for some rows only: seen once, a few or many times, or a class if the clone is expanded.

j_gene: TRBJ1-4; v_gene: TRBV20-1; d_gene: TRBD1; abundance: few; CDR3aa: CSARRTGDEKLFF; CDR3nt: TGCAGTGCTAGAAGGACAGGGGATGAAAAACTGTTTTTT
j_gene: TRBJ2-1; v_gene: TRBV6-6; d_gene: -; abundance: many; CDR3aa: CASSYRGGNEQFF; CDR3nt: TGTGCCAGCAGTTACAGGGGGGGCAATGAGCAGTTCTTC
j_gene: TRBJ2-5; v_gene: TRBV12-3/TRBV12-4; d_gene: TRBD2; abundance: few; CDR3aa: CASVGGRQETQYF; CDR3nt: TGTGCCAGCGTCGGGGGGAGACAAGAGACCCAGTACTTC
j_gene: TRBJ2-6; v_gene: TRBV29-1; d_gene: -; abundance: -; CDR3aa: CSVRGYDSGANVLTF; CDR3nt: TGCAGCGTTCGTGGATACGACTCTGGGGCCAACGTCCTGACTTTC
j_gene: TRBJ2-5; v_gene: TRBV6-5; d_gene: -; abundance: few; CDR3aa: CASSWDFQETQYF; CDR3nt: TGTGCCAGCAGTTGGGACTTCCAAGAGACCCAGTACTTC
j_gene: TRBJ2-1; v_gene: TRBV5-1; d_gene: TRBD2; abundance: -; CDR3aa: CASSFGLAGASEGEQFF; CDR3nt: TGCGCCAGCAGCTTCGGACTAGCGGGGGCCTCCGAGGGGGAGCAGTTCTTC
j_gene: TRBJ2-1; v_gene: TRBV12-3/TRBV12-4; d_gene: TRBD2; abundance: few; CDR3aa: CASRAGTSQFF; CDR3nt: TGTGCCAGCAGGGCCGGGACTAGTCAGTTCTTC
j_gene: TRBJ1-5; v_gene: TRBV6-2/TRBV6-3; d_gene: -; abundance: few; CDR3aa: CASRRQPNQPQHF; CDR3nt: TGTGCCAGCAGGCGACAGCCCAATCAGCCCCAGCATTTT
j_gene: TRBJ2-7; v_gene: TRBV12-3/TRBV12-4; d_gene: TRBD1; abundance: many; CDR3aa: CASSQDREPYEQYF; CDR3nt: TGTGCCAGCAGTCAAGACAGGGAACCCTACGAGCAGTACTTC
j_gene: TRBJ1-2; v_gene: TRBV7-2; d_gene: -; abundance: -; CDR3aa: CASSTAQGQANYGYTF; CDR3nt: TGTGCCAGCAGCACTGCGCAGGGGCAAGCTAACTATGGCTACACCTTC
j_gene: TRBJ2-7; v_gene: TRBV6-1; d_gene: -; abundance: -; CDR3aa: CASRDRVKGAKEQYF; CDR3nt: TGTGCCAGCAGGGATAGGGTAAAGGGAGCTAAAGAGCAGTACTTC
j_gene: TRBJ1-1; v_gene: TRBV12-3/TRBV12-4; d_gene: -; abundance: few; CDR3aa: CASSTRRSEAFF; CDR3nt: TGTGCCAGCAGTACGAGACGGTCTGAAGCTTTCTTT
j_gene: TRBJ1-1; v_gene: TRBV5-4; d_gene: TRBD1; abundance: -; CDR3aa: CASSLTGTGSEAFF; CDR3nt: TGTGCCAGCAGCTTGACGGGGACAGGTTCTGAAGCTTTCTTT
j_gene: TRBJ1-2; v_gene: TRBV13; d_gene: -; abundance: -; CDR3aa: CASSLEGLGITYGYTF; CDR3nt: TGTGCCAGCAGCTTAGAGGGATTGGGGATAACCTATGGCTACACCTTC
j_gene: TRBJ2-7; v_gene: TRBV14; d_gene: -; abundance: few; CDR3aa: CASSQRQLYEQYF; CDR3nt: TGTGCCAGCAGCCAAAGACAGCTGTACGAGCAGTACTTC
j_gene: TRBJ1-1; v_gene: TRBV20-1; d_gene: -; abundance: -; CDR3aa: CNPRVSVGGEGTEAFF; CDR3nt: TGCAATCCCCGCGTTTCCGTGGGGGGAGAAGGAACTGAAGCTTTCTTT
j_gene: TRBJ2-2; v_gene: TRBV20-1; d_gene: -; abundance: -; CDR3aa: CSATEDSPNTGELFF; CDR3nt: TGCAGTGCTACCGAAGACAGTCCCAACACCGGGGAGCTGTTTTTT
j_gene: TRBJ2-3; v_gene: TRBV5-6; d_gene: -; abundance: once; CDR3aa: CASSLGGMGLPDTQYF; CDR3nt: TGTGCCAGCAGCTTGGGAGGAATGGGACTCCCAGATACGCAGTATTTT
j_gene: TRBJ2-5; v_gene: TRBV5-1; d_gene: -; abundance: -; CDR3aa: CASKERNRDEQYF; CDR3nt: TGCGCCAGCAAGGAGAGAAATCGCGATGAGCAGTACTTC
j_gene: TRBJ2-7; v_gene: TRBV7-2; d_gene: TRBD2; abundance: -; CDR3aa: CASSLEGASGVYEQYF; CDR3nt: TGTGCCAGCAGCTTAGAGGGCGCTAGCGGGGTCTACGAGCAGTACTTC
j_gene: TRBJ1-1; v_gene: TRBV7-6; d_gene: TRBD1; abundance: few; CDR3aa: CASSISPWRDRLNTEAFF; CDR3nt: TGTGCCAGCAGCATCTCTCCCTGGAGGGACAGGTTGAACACTGAAGCTTTCTTT
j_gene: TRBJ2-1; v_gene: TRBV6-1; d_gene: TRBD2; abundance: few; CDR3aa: CASSEGGGDSGAIPIYNEQFF; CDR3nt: TGTGCCAGCAGTGAAGGTGGGGGAGATAGCGGGGCCATCCCTATCTACAATGAGCAGTTCTTC
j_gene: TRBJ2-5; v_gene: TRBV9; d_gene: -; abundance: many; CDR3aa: CASSALLGGGETQYF; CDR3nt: TGTGCCAGCAGCGCCCTATTAGGGGGGGGAGAGACCCAGTACTTC